This T cell receptor beta chain was recorded in a study of cytomegalovirus exposure and HLA in healthy donors. General study results and limits: Presence/absence analyses supposed approximately even sequencing depth among donors.

It was with 60 Vbeta and 13 Jbeta primers that the PCR ran. Assay used: immunoSEQ multiplex PCR; TCRdb lists only in-frame clones, some missing. The sample has 95,000 to 150,000 clones; over 65% are singletons. About this clone itself: What it binds is not known.

The germline V gene encodes CDR1 MNHNS and CDR2 SASEGT. V lost 5 bases to trimming and J lost 1 base, with 10 bases between them. The CDR3 runs 14 residues. This TCR derives from a middle-aged woman in good health and CMV-seropositive. The V gene is TRBV6-1, the J gene TRBJ2-3; TRBD1 is a possible D gene (5 bases). Sequenced input: PBMCs. The DNA for the CDR3 is TGTGCCAGCAGTACCCGCAGGGGCACAGATACGCAGTATTTT. Its protein is CASSTRRGTDTQYF.